The 2 T cell receptor beta chains presented below share a single source sample, sequenced in a study of molecular identifiers for immune sequencing clone quantification. TCRdb redid the calling of the PCR reads with MiXCR, one entry per CDR3 protein. The data contain approximately 90,000 distinct CDR3 sequences, roughly 24% of them singletons. Sample: naive CD8+ T cells from blood, with Jurkat cell RNA spiked in. Subset here: FACS-sorted CD8+CD4-CCR7+CD45RA+ naive T cells. These receptors all stem from a human donor in good health. Some libraries in this study had Jurkat cell RNA spiked in.

This clonotype was counted once. This sequence may be a read error, since a much larger clone differs from it by one base. The V call is TRBV3-1, the J call TRBJ1-5; D remains ambiguous. This CDR3 has 14 amino acids. Germline V gene lookup returns CDR1 LGHDT and CDR2 YNNKEL (reference sequence). The V and J ends lost 4 bases and 3 bases respectively, with 10 bases between them. CDR3 protein: CASSLAQPNQPQHF. DNA for the CDR3: TGTGCCAGCAGCCTTGCACAGCCCAATCAGCCCCAGCATTTT.

The rearrangement links TRBV14 to TRBJ2-1; the D gene could be TRBD1 or TRBD2 (5 bases each). V shed 4 bases and J shed 0 bases, with 10 bases lying between them. Per the germline V gene, CDR1 is SGHDN and CDR2 is FVKESK. The CDR3 runs 15 residues. CDR3 nucleotide sequence: TGTGCCAGCAGCCCCGGGACCACCTCCTACAATGAGCAGTTCTTC. It encodes CASSPGTTSYNEQFF.